Below, 29 T cell receptor beta chains from the same sample are listed, as sequenced in a study of T cells after yellow fever vaccination. Each CDR3 protein gets one entry after TCRdb re-called the 5' RACE reads with MiXCR. The sample consists of over 100,000 distinct CDR3 sequences, 8% to 9.5% of them appearing once. The material was CD8+ T cells sorted from PBMCs, obtained 45 days after the yellow fever booster vaccination. These receptors were obtained from a man aged 25 to 40 who received the YFV17D yellow fever vaccine.

In its sample, this clonotype was seen many times. The chain combines TRBV20-1 with TRBJ2-5, with 7 bases aligning to TRBD2. In germline, CDR1 is DFQATT, CDR2 SNEGSKA (reference sequence). The CDR3 covers 13 residues. V dropped 1 base and J dropped 2; count of bases not matched to a gene: 1. The CDR3 sequence: CSARGSGQETQYF. The CDR3, as DNA: TGCAGTGCTAGAGGTAGCGGGCAAGAGACCCAGTACTTC.

This clonotype was counted a few times. This chain connects TRBV7-2 to TRBJ1-2; no definite D call. This CDR3 region has 15 residues. Trimming shortened V by 0 bases and J by 3 bases, and 11 bases separated the two germline ends. Germline CDR1 and CDR2: SGHTA and FQGNSA. DNA of the CDR3: TGTGCCAGCAGCTTAGCGTCTCCTGGGGACTATGGCTACACCTTC. It codes for CASSLASPGDYGYTF. Supplemented by reference TRBV7-2 and TRBJ1-2, the full variable domain reads GAGVSQSPSNKVTEKGKDVELRCDPISGHTALYWYRQSLGQGLEFLIYFQGNSAPDKSGLPSDRFSAERTGGSVSTLTIQRTQQEDSAVYLCASSLASPGDYGYTFGSGTRLTVV.

The CDR3 bases are TGTGCCAGCAGCTTAGGGGGGCTACGCAATCAGCCCCAGCATTTT. As protein: CASSLGGLRNQPQHF. The rearrangement links TRBV7-9 to TRBJ1-5; TRBD1 is a possible D gene (6 bases). V was cut by 1 base and J by 2 bases, with 9 bases left in between. Germline lookup yields CDR1 SEHNR and CDR2 FQNEAQ (reference sequence). This CDR3 region has 15 residues.

The J gene is TRBJ2-7, the V gene TRBV13; perhaps TRBD2 as D (6 bases). V shed 4 bases and J shed 4 bases, with 20 bases lying between them. This CDR3 contains 16 residues. The germline CDR1 and CDR2 sequences are PRHDT and FYEKMQ (reference sequence). This CDR3 reads CASSWRAAGPGYEQYF. CDR3 nucleotide sequence: TGTGCCAGCAGCTGGAGGGCGGCGGGACCAGGGTACGAGCAGTACTTC.

This clonotype was detected ten times or more. V and J are TRBV4-3 and TRBJ2-3, with D unresolved. Deletions cut 3 bases from V and 5 bases from J, with 9 bases between. The germline V gene has CDR1 LGHNA and CDR2 YSLEER. This CDR3 comprises 13 residues. The CDR3 DNA follows: TGCGCCAGCAGCCAGGAGACGGGAGATACGCAGTATTTT. It specifies CASSQETGDTQYF.

This clonotype was observed a few times. The V gene is TRBV11-2, the J gene TRBJ2-3, with 9 positions matching TRBD1. CDR1 is SGHAT and CDR2 is FQNNGV in the germline V gene. The CDR3 is made up of 20 amino acids. Trimming removed 5 bases from V and 4 bases from J; junction bases left unmatched: 22. This CDR3 reads CASSPGTGFVLAWGPDTQYF. In DNA form, the CDR3 reads TGTGCCAGCAGCCCGGGGACAGGGTTTGTTCTAGCGTGGGGACCAGATACGCAGTATTTT.

The chain is built from TRBV7-3 and TRBJ2-1; the match to TRBD1 covers 8 bases. The CDR3 extends over 15 amino acids. Germline CDR1 SGHTA, CDR2 FQGTGA. V was pared by 4 bases and J by 8 bases, with 10 bases of the junction left unmatched. CDR3 sequence: CASSSTYSDRDEQFF. The CDR3 nucleotides are TGTGCCAGCAGCTCGACCTACTCGGACAGGGATGAGCAGTTCTTC.

There are a few counts of this clonotype. J is TRBJ2-1 and V is TRBV12-3 or TRBV12-4; 8 nucleotides agree with TRBD1. The CDR3 sequence is 15 residues long. V shed 5 bases and J 6 bases; nucleotides not matched to a gene: 9. CDR3: CASSPDRTGPNEQFF. CDR3 sequence (DNA): TGTGCCAGCAGTCCCGATCGGACAGGGCCCAATGAGCAGTTCTTC.

This clonotype has ten or more counts. The chain links TRBV20-1 to TRBJ2-7; D is uncertain. The CDR3 contains 14 residues. With 3 bases removed from V and 4 bases from J, the gap between germline ends came to 16 bases. Germline CDR1 DFQATT, CDR2 SNEGSKA (reference sequence). The CDR3 loop reads CSARPPATRYEQYF. The CDR3 bases are TGCAGTGCTAGGCCCCCGGCGACTCGGTACGAGCAGTACTTC.

This clonotype has a count of ten or more. This chain uses TRBV20-1 with TRBJ2-3; 7 nucleotides line up with TRBD2. After removal of 0 bases from V and 5 bases from J, the junction contained 8 bases not matched to a gene. The CDR3 spans 15 residues. Germline V gives CDR1 DFQATT, CDR2 SNEGSKA (reference sequence). The DNA for the CDR3 is TGCAGTGCTAGAGATTTGGCGGGAGCGGGAGATACGCAGTATTTT. Protein sequence: CSARDLAGAGDTQYF.

In its sample, this clonotype was seen many times. The genes are TRBV20-1 and TRBJ2-1, with D possibly TRBD2 on 6 matching bases. This CDR3 has 15 residues. The germline gives CDR1 DFQATT, CDR2 SNEGSKA (reference sequence). Trimming pared 2 bases from V and 2 bases from J, leaving 13 bases between. CDR3 sequence (DNA): TGCAGTGCTAGAAGAGCGGAGGGCCCCTACAATGAGCAGTTCTTC. Translation: CSARRAEGPYNEQFF.

This clonotype has ten or more counts. Here the CDR3 DNA reads TGTGCCACCAGCGAGGGGGACCCACCTACCCCAGATACGCAGTATTTT. This codes for CATSEGDPPTPDTQYF. This chain uses TRBV15 with TRBJ2-3; tentatively, D is TRBD1 (6 bases). This CDR3 is built from 16 residues. V shed 5 bases and J shed 4 bases, with 19 bases lying between them. Germline lookup yields CDR1 LNHNV and CDR2 YYDKDF (reference sequence).

The table lists this clonotype with many counts. The gene calls are TRBV4-3 and TRBJ2-7, with 12 bases that match TRBD2. V dropped 1 base and J dropped 5; count of bases not matched to a gene: 3. The CDR3 extends over 15 amino acids. Per the germline V gene, CDR1 is LGHNA and CDR2 is YSLEER. The DNA for the CDR3 is TGCGCCAGCAGCCAAGGACTAGCGGGAGTGCACGAGCAGTACTTC. This translates into CASSQGLAGVHEQYF.

This clonotype showed up many times. The rearrangement links TRBV12-3 or TRBV12-4 to TRBJ2-6, with 11 bases aligning to TRBD2. The CDR3 is 18 residues long. The V gene end was trimmed by 6 bases and the J gene end by 4 bases; junction bases not matched to a gene: 11. The CDR3 sequence is CASRLRTSGSSGANVLTF. DNA of the CDR3: TGTGCCAGCAGACTAAGAACTAGCGGGAGTTCAGGGGCCAACGTCCTGACTTTC.

This clonotype appeared a few times. V and J are TRBV4-3 and TRBJ2-1, with D perhaps TRBD1 (6 bases). The V end was cut by 1 base, the J end by 10 bases, with 20 bases between. Germline V gives CDR1 LGHNA, CDR2 YSLEER. The CDR3 runs 16 residues. This CDR3 is CASSQAGARVAIEQFF. The DNA of the CDR3 is TGCGCCAGCAGCCAAGCAGGGGCTAGGGTAGCGATCGAGCAGTTCTTC.

This clonotype occurred many times. The chain combines TRBV20-1 with TRBJ1-1; unclear D gene. V dropped 6 bases and J dropped 4 bases, with 15 bases sitting between them. CDR1 and CDR2 (germline): DFQATT, SNEGSKA (reference sequence). The CDR3 is made up of 13 amino acids. Written as DNA, the CDR3 is TGCAGTGCCCCCCACCGGGATGGCACTGAAGCTTTCTTT. Its translation is CSAPHRDGTEAFF.

This chain connects TRBV9 to TRBJ2-1, with D perhaps TRBD1 (6 bases). Germline loops: CDR1 SGDLS, CDR2 YYNGEE. Between the trimmed V and J ends, which lost 4 bases and 2 bases, there was a span of 16 bases. CDR3 size: 16 residues. CDR3 in DNA: TGTGCCAGCAGCCCAACGAGAGGGACAACCTACAATGAGCAGTTCTTC. Translation gives CASSPTRGTTYNEQFF.

This clonotype occurred many times. The chain is built from TRBV28 and TRBJ2-7; 14 bases line up with TRBD2. Trimming removed 6 bases from V and 6 bases from J; junction bases left unmatched: 16. Germline V lookup: CDR1 MDHEN, CDR2 SYDVKM. The CDR3 sequence is 18 residues long. The chain's CDR3 is CASSQTAGTSGSLGEQYF. The DNA of the CDR3 is TGTGCCAGCAGCCAAACCGCCGGGACTAGCGGGAGTCTTGGCGAGCAGTACTTC.

This clonotype was seen many times. The V call is TRBV5-1, the J call TRBJ2-3, with unresolved D. Germline V gives CDR1 SGHRS, CDR2 YFSETQ. Trimming removed 2 bases from V and 4 bases from J, with 8 bases in between. The CDR3 covers 13 residues. CDR3 nucleotides: TGCGCCAGCAGCTTCAATTTACCAGATACGCAGTATTTT. This encodes CASSFNLPDTQYF.

This clonotype was counted ten times or more. This chain connects TRBV7-3 to TRBJ2-3; 15 nucleotides agree with TRBD2. Germline CDR1 SGHTA, CDR2 FQGTGA. V trimming: 4 bases; J trimming: 8 bases; junction bases outside the gene matches: 1. CDR3 length: 14 residues. CDR3 protein: CASSSGLAGGTQYF. The CDR3 DNA reads as TGTGCCAGCAGCTCGGGACTAGCGGGAGGTACGCAGTATTTT.

This clonotype has ten or more counts. V gene TRBV28 combines with J gene TRBJ2-1, with D hard to call. Per the germline V gene, CDR1 is MDHEN and CDR2 is SYDVKM. The ends were cut back, 7 bases at V and 0 bases at J, with 10 bases in the middle. This CDR3 is built from 14 residues. CDR3 protein: CASTDPPSYNEQFF. The CDR3 coding sequence is TGTGCCAGCACCGACCCTCCCTCCTACAATGAGCAGTTCTTC.

This clonotype was observed a few times. The rearrangement joins TRBV10-1 to TRBJ2-7; tentative D call: TRBD1 (6 bases). The germline V and J ends were trimmed by 6 bases and 1 base, with 10 bases remaining between them. The germline gives CDR1 WNHNN, CDR2 SYGVQD (reference sequence). The CDR3 totals 13 residues. Here the CDR3 reads CASSDRSSYEQYF. The CDR3 DNA reads as TGCGCCAGCAGCGACAGGAGTTCCTACGAGCAGTACTTC.

The chain recombines TRBV24-1 with TRBJ1-2; the match to TRBD1 covers 11 bases. Germline CDR1 is KGHDR and CDR2 is SFDVKD. V was clipped by 3 bases and J by 6 bases; unmatched bases: 2. This CDR3 has 14 residues. CDR3: CATSDGQGADGYTF. The CDR3 DNA reads as TGTGCCACCAGTGATGGACAGGGGGCTGATGGCTACACCTTC.

This clonotype was found many times. The V call is TRBV2, the J call TRBJ1-1; D is perhaps TRBD1 (5 bases). The germline gives CDR1 SNHLY, CDR2 FYNNEI. The V gene lost 0 bases and the J gene lost 4 bases, with 9 bases spanning the gap. The CDR3 covers 14 residues. The CDR3 is CASSEATVLTEAFF. The CDR3 nucleotides are TGTGCCAGCAGTGAAGCGACAGTTCTCACTGAAGCTTTCTTT.

This clonotype has at least ten counts. The chain recombines TRBV2 with TRBJ2-1; 9 bases are a match to TRBD2. The germline gives CDR1 SNHLY, CDR2 FYNNEI. The length of the CDR3 is 16 residues. J lost 3 bases, V lost 7 bases, and 10 bases had no gene match. CDR3 sequence (DNA): TGTGCCAGCACGTGGCCTGGACTAGCGATCTACAATGAGCAGTTCTTC. Encoded protein: CASTWPGLAIYNEQFF.

This clonotype has ten or more counts. The chain employs TRBV27 and TRBJ2-7, with D possibly matching TRBD1 (5 bases). Germline V gene lookup returns CDR1 MNHEY and CDR2 SMNVEV (reference sequence). CDR3 size: 15 residues. V gave up 6 bases and J gave up 3 bases, with 18 bases separating them. CDR3 region: CASSFQLDSLYEQYF. In nucleotides, the CDR3 is TGTGCCAGCAGCTTCCAATTAGACAGCCTCTACGAGCAGTACTTC.

V is TRBV7-2 and J is TRBJ2-7; weak D call: TRBD2 (6 bases). The CDR3 contains 15 residues. V lost 1 base and J 4 bases, leaving 14 bases between the germline ends. CDR1 is SGHTA, CDR2 FQGNSA, per germline. The CDR3 DNA is TGTGCCAGCAGCTTAGTTGGGACTCCTGAATACGAGCAGTACTTC. Its translation is CASSLVGTPEYEQYF.

This clonotype was detected many times. The rearrangement uses TRBV12-3 or TRBV12-4 and TRBJ1-4; the D is unclear. V lost 5 bases and J lost 2, with 18 bases in between. This CDR3 spans 17 amino acids. CDR3 in amino acids: CASSPEGPAGTNEKLFF. The CDR3 nucleotides are TGTGCCAGCAGTCCCGAGGGCCCAGCGGGGACTAATGAAAAACTGTTTTTT.

In this sample, this clonotype turned up many times. The J gene is TRBJ2-7, the V gene TRBV20-1; tentatively, D is TRBD2 (6 bases). CDR1 and CDR2 from the germline V gene are DFQATT and SNEGSKA (reference sequence). The V gene lost 6 bases and the J gene lost 3 bases, with 12 bases spanning the gap. This CDR3 has 12 residues. The CDR3: CSARRLDYEQYF. CDR3 bases: TGCAGTGCCCGTCGACTAGACTACGAGCAGTACTTC.